This entry lists 2 T cell receptor beta chains sequenced from one sample in a study of beta chain features in type 1 diabetes. Broader study findings: Significant though moderate, a shortening of TCRB CDR3s appeared in all four CD4+ subsets of Type 1 diabetes patients.

The whole isolated RNA underwent reverse transcription, so sequencing captured expressed TCRB transcripts. Profiling relied on immunoSEQ multiplex PCR, and the TCRdb table lists in-frame clones only, not all of them. Of about 740,000 clones in the sample, roughly 12% were seen once. These receptors' antigens are unknown. The sequencing sample was made of naive CD4+ T cells from blood. Source of these receptors: a man younger than 35 with type 1 diabetes.

This clone came up a few times. CDR3 nucleotides: TGTGCCAGTAGTATGAGCGGGAGCGACGACGAGCAGTACTTC. It translates to CASSMSGSDDEQYF. The V and J genes are TRBV19 and TRBJ2-7; 8 positions match TRBD2. This CDR3 spans 14 amino acids. V was pared by 3 bases and J by 5 bases, with 6 bases of the junction left unmatched. Germline CDR1 is LNHDA and CDR2 is SQIVND (reference sequence). The whole variable domain, remainder taken from reference TRBV19 and TRBJ2-7, is DGGITQSPKYLFRKEGQNVTLSCEQNLNHDAMYWYRQDPGQGLRLIYYSQIVNDFQKGDIAEGYSVSREKKESFPLTVTSAQKNPTAFYLCASSMSGSDDEQYFGPGTRLTVT.

This clone was recorded a few times. The genes are TRBV5-1 and TRBJ2-7; D is perhaps TRBD1 or TRBD2 (6 bases each). The V gene lost 1 base and the J gene lost 6 bases, with 11 bases spanning the gap. The CDR3 has 13 amino acids. Germline loops: CDR1 SGHRS, CDR2 YFSETQ. CDR3 protein: CASSLPGAGEQYF. CDR3 coding DNA: TGCGCCAGCAGCTTGCCGGGGGCGGGCGAGCAGTACTTC.